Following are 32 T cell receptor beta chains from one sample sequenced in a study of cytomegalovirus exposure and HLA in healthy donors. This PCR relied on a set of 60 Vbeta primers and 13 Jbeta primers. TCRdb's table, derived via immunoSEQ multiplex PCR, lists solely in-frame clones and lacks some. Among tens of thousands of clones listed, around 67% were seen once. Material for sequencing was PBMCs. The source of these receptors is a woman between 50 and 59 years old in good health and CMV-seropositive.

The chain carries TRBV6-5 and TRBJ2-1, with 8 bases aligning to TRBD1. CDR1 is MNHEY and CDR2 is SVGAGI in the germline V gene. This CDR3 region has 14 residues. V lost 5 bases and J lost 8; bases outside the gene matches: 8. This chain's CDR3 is CASSPRTGPDEQFF. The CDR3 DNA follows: TGTGCCAGCAGTCCCCGGACAGGGCCTGATGAGCAGTTCTTC.

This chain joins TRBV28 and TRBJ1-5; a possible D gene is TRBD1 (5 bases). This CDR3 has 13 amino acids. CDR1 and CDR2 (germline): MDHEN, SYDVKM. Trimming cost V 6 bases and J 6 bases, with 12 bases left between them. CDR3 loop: CASSMGGAQPQHF. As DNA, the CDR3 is TGTGCCAGCAGCATGGGAGGGGCTCAGCCCCAGCATTTT.

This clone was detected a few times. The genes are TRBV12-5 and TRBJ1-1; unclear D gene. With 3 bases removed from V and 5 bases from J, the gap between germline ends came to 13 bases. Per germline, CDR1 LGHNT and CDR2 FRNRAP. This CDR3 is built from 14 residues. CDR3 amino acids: CASGFTEGRTEAFF. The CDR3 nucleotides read TGTGCTAGTGGTTTCACTGAAGGGAGGACTGAAGCTTTCTTT.

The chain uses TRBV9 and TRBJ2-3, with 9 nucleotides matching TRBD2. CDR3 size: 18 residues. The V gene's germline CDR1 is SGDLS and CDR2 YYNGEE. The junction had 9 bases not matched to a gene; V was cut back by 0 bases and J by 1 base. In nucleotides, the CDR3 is TGTGCCAGCAGCGTAGGGGGCGGGGGGGCCCTAGGCACAGATACGCAGTATTTT. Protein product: CASSVGGGGALGTDTQYF.

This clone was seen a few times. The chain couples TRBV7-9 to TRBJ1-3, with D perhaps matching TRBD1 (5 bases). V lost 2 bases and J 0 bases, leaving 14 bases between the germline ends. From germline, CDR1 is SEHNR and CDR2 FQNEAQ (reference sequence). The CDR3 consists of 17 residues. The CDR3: CASSLSQGPISGNTIYF. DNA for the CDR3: TGTGCCAGCAGCTTATCGCAGGGCCCTATCTCTGGAAACACCATATATTTT.

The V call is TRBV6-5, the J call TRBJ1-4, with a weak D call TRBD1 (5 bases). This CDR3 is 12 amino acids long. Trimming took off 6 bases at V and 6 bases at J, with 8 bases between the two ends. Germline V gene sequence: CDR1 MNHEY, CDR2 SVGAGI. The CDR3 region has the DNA TGTGCCAGCAGATCACAGGATGAAAAACTGTTTTTT. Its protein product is CASRSQDEKLFF.

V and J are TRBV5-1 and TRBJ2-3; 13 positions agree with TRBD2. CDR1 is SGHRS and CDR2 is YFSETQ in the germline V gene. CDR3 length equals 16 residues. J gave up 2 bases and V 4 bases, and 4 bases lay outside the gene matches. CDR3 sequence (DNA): TGCGCCAGCAGCCCGACTAGCGGGGGGTTCACAGATACGCAGTATTTT. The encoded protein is CASSPTSGGFTDTQYF. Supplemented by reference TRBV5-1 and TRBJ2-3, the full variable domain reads KAGVTQTPRYLIKTRGQQVTLSCSPISGHRSVSWYQQTPGQGLQFLFEYFSETQRNKGNFPGRFSGRQFSNSRSEMNVSTLELGDSALYLCASSPTSGGFTDTQYFGPGTRLTVL.

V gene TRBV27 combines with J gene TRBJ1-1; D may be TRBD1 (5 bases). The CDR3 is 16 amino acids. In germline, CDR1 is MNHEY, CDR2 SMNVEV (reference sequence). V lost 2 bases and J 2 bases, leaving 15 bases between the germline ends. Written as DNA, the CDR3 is TGTGCCAGCAGTTTACAGGGTCCACTCGTTAACACTGAAGCTTTCTTT. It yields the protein CASSLQGPLVNTEAFF.

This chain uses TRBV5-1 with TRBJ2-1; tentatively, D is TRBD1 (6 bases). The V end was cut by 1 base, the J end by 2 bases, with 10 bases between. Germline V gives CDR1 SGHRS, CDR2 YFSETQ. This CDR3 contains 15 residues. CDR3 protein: CASSLTPGAYNEQFF. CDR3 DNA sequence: TGCGCCAGCAGCTTGACGCCAGGGGCCTACAATGAGCAGTTCTTC.

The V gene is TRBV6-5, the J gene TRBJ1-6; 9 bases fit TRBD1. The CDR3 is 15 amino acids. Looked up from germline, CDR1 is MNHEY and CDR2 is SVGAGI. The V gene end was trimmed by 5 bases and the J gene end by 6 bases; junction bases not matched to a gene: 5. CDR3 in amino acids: CASSTGQGSNSPLHF. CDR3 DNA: TGTGCCAGCAGTACAGGACAGGGGAGTAATTCACCCCTCCACTTT.

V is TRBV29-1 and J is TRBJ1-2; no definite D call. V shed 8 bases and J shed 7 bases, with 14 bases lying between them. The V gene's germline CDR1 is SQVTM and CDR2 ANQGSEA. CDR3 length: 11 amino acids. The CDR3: CSILGEGGYTF. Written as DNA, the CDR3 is TGCAGCATACTCGGGGAGGGTGGCTACACCTTC. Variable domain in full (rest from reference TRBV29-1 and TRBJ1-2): SAVISQKPSRDICQRGTSLTIQCQVDSQVTMMFWYRQQPGQSLTLIATANQGSEATYESGFVIDKFPISRPNLTFSTLTVSNMSPEDSSIYLCSILGEGGYTFGSGTRLTVV.

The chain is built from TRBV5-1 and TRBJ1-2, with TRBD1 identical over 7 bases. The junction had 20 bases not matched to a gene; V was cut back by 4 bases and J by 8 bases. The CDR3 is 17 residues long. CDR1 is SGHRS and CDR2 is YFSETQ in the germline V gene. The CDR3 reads CASSPRGQAESIGGYTF. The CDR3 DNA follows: TGCGCCAGCAGCCCTAGGGGGCAGGCCGAGAGTATTGGGGGCTACACCTTC.

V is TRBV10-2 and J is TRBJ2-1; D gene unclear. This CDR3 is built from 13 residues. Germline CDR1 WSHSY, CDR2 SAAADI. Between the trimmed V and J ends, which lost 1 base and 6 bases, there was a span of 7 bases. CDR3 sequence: CASSEWATNEQFF. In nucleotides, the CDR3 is TGCGCCAGCAGTGAGTGGGCCACCAATGAGCAGTTCTTC.

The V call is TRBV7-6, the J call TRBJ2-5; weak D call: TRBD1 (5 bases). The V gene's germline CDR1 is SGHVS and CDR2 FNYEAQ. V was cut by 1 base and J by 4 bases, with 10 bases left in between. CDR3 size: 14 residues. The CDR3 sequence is CASSLGPQGETQYF. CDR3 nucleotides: TGTGCCAGCAGCTTAGGGCCGCAGGGAGAGACCCAGTACTTC.

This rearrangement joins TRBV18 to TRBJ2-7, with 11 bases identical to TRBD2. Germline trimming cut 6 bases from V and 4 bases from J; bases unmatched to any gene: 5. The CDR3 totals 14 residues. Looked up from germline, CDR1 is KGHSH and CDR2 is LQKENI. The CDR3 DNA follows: TGTGCCAGCTCGCCGACTAGCGGGGAATACGAGCAGTACTTC. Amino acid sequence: CASSPTSGEYEQYF.

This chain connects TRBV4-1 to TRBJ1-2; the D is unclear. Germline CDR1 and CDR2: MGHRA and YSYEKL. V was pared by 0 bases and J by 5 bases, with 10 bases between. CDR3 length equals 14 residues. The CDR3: CASSQEVADYGYTF. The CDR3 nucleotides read TGCGCCAGCAGCCAAGAGGTAGCAGATTATGGCTACACCTTC.

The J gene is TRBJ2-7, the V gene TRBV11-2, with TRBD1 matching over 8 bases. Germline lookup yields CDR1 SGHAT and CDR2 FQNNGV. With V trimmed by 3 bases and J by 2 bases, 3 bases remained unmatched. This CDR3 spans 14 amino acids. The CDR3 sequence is CASSLGTGPYEQYF. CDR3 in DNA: TGTGCCAGCAGCTTGGGGACAGGACCCTACGAGCAGTACTTC.

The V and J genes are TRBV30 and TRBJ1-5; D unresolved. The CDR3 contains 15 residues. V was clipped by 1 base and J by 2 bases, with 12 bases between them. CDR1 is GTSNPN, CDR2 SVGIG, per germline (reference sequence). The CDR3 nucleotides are TGTGCCTGGAGTGGAGGAGGGATAGGCAATCAGCCCCAGCATTTT. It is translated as CAWSGGGIGNQPQHF.

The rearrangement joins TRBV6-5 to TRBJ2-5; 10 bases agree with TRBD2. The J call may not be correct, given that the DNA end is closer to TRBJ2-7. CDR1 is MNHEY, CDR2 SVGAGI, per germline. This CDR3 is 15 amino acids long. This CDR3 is CASTIAGGTSYEQYF. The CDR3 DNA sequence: TGTGCCAGCACCATAGCGGGGGGCACCTCCTACGAGCAGTACTTC.

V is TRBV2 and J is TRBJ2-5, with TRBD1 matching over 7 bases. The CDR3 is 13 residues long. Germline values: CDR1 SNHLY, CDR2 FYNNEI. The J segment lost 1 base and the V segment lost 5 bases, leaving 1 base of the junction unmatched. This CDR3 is CASSRDSQETQYF. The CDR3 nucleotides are TGTGCCAGCAGTCGGGACAGCCAAGAGACCCAGTACTTC.

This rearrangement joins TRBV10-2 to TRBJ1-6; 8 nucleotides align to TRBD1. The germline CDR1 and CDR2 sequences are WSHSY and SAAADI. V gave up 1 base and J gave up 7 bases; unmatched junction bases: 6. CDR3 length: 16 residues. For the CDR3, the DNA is TGCGCCAGCAGTGAGTTCTCAGGGGGCCTAAATTCACCCCTCCACTTT. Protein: CASSEFSGGLNSPLHF.

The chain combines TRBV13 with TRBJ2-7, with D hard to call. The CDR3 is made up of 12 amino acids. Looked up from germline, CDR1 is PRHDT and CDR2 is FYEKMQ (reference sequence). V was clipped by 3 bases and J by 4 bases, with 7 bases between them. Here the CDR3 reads CASSFYGYEQYF. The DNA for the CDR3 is TGTGCCAGCAGCTTTTACGGGTACGAGCAGTACTTC. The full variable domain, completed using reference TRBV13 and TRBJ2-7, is AAGVIQSPRHLIKEKRETATLKCYPIPRHDTVYWYQQGPGQDPQFLISFYEKMQSDKGSIPDRFSAQQFSDYHSELNMSSLELGDSALYFCASSFYGYEQYFGPGTRLTVT.

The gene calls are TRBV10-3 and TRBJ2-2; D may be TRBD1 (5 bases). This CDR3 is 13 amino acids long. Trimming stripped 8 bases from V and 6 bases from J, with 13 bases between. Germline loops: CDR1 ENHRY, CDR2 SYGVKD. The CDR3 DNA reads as TGTGCCATCCCCGGCCCCAGGGCCGGGGAGCTGTTTTTT. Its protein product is CAIPGPRAGELFF.

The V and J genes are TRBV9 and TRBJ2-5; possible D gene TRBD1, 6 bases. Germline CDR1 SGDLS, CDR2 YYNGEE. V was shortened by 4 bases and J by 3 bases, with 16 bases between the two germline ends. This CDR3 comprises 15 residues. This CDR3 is CASSPNLSGEETQYF. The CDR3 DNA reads TGTGCCAGCAGCCCCAATCTGTCAGGGGAAGAGACCCAGTACTTC.

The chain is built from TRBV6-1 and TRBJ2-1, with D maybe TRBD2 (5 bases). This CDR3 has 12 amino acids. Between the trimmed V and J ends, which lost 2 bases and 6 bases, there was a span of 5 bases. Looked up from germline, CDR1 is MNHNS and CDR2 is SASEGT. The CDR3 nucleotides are TGTGCCAGCAGTGAACTAGCCAATGAGCAGTTCTTC. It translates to CASSELANEQFF.

The chain's CDR3 is CASSPPPTSGGNSYNEQFF. The CDR3 DNA is TGTGCCAGCAGCCCCCCCCCTACTAGCGGGGGAAACTCCTACAATGAGCAGTTCTTC. V is TRBV9 and J is TRBJ2-1; the match to TRBD2 covers 11 bases. Unmatched junction bases numbered 12, after V lost 4 bases and J lost 0 bases. CDR1 is SGDLS and CDR2 is YYNGEE in the germline V gene. The CDR3 is made up of 19 amino acids.

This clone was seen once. The CDR3: CAISTMTASSAEAFF. The DNA for the CDR3 is TGTGCCATCAGCACCATGACAGCCTCGAGCGCTGAAGCTTTCTTT. This chain links TRBV10-3 with TRBJ1-1, with a tentative D call TRBD1 (5 bases). The V and J ends lost 6 bases and 6 bases respectively, with 20 bases between them. The length of the CDR3 is 15 residues. Per the germline V gene, CDR1 is ENHRY and CDR2 is SYGVKD.

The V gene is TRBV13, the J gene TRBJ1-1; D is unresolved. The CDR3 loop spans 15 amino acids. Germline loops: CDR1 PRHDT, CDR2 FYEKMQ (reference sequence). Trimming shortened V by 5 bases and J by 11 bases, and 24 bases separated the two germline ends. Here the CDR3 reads CASSRSGSGFTFAFF. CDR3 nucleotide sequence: TGTGCCAGCAGCCGAAGCGGGTCGGGGTTCACCTTCGCTTTCTTT.

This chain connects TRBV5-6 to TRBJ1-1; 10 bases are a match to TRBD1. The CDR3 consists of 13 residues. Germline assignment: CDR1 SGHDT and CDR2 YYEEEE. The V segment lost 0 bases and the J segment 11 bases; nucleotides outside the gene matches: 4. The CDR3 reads CASSLGDRGDAFF. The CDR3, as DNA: TGTGCCAGCAGCTTGGGGGACAGGGGTGATGCTTTCTTT.

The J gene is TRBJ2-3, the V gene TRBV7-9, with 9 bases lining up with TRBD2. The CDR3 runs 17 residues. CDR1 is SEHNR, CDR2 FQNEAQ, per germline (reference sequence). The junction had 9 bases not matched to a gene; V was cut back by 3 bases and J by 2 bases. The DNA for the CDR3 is TGTGCCAGCAGCTTTAATCCACTAGCGGGCTACACAGATACGCAGTATTTT. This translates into CASSFNPLAGYTDTQYF. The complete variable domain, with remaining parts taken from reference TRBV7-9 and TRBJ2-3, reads DTGVSQNPRHKITKRGQNVTFRCDPISEHNRLYWYRQTLGQGPEFLTYFQNEAQLEKSRLLSDRFSAERPKGSFSTLEIQRTEQGDSAMYLCASSFNPLAGYTDTQYFGPGTRLTVL.

As DNA, the CDR3 is TGTGCCAGCAGCCTGGGACAGGCGAGGGGGGAGCTGTTTTTT. Its translation is CASSLGQARGELFF. The V and J genes are TRBV7-6 and TRBJ2-2, with 8 bases that match TRBD1. In germline, CDR1 is SGHVS, CDR2 FNYEAQ. The length of the CDR3 is 14 residues. The junction had 7 bases not matched to a gene; V was cut back by 5 bases and J by 8 bases.

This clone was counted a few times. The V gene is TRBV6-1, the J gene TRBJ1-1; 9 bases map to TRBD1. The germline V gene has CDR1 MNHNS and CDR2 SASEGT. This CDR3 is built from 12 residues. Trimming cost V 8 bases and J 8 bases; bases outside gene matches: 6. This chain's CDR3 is CASPKGQGEAFF. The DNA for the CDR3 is TGTGCCAGCCCGAAGGGACAGGGCGAAGCTTTCTTT.